This T cell receptor (beta chain) appears in the sequencing data of a study of neurological immune-mediated disorders (dated by TCRdb to the late 2010s). Background for the entire study: Among the roughly 34 multiple sclerosis patients, relapsing-remitting MS was present in some 31 and secondary progressive MS was present in 3. Peripheral blood TCR-beta repertoires from patients with HTLV-I-associated myelopathy (HAM/TSP), patients with multiple sclerosis, and healthy controls were compared in the study using UMI-based sequencing. Longitudinal samples, technical triplicates and paired sorted CD4+ and CD8+ T-cell subsets, alongside PBMC samples, were included among the approximately 100 TCR-beta libraries. Of the approximately 66 subjects in the cohort, some 14 were HAM/TSP patients, some 35 were multiple sclerosis patients, and some 20 were healthy controls.

This clonotype was picked up many times. Which antigen it targets is not known. It has no much larger one-base neighbor in the sample; base qualities were not kept. Unsorted PBMC libraries were generated from 2 million PBMCs stored in RNAlater at -80 °C until RNA extraction. Multiple sclerosis patients were enrolled in a US clinical protocol under which disease progression was evaluated by magnetic resonance imaging. Peripheral blood underwent Ficoll-Hypaque density gradient centrifugation to isolate PBMCs, which were then cryopreserved in liquid nitrogen. V was cut back by 6 bases and J by 2 bases, leaving a gap of 12 bases between them. Sequences SNHLY (CDR1) and FYNNEI (CDR2) are obtained from the germline V gene. The CDR3 spans 14 residues, from the cysteine through the phenylalanine. Here the CDR3 DNA is all that survives: 42 bases in frame from base 1. The paper as a whole reports these results and caveats: In phylogenetic analysis, the repertoires of 18 of 34 MS patients grouped into a cluster of related CDR3 sequences, which suggests a possible signature at the repertoire level. Expanded clones from different subjects shared no identical CDR3 amino acid sequences, which suggests that TCR-beta repertoires were private in all groups. The MS cluster was not associated with any clinical or MRI features, and the authors stated that larger cohorts are needed. TCR clonal expansion was highest in HAM/TSP patients and lowest in MS patients, with MS patients falling below even healthy controls.

cDNA synthesis used template-switch 5'RACE with a primer carrying a 10-nucleotide random unique molecular identifier tagging each TCR transcript. Every sequencing run yielded over 190 million TCR-beta sequences covering 15-18 subjects. Total RNA was extracted with the RNeasy kit. TCR-beta VDJ regions were amplified with primers for the TCR constant region and the 5'RACE anchor, using the KAPA Real-time Library Amplification kit. Sample indexes and Illumina adaptors were added in a first PCR, after which library yield was increased in a second PCR. After purification with Ampure beads, the TCR product of roughly 650 bp was size-selected on a 2% E-gel SizeSelection system. Before pooling, libraries had their quality checked on a Bioanalyzer, their concentration measured with Qubit, and their quantity determined with the Kapa Library Quantification kit. An Illumina HiSeq 2500 sequenced the libraries paired-end 2 x 150 bp. To increase sequence diversity, about 25-31% phiX was spiked into each library pool. From the authors' description of their analysis: The UMI-based MiGEC pipeline processed quality-filtered reads and removed over 75% of raw TCR sequences during error correction. IMGT germline references were used for alignment of VDJ genes, and clonotypes were defined by a unique CDR3 amino acid sequence together with V-J genes. Clonal expansion, Shannon diversity, and CDR3 relatedness (CalcPairwiseDistances, ClusterSamples) were evaluated with VDJtools, and phylogenetic trees were built with CLCbio workbench. Expanded clones were defined as having at least 8 unique UMIs, based on coefficient-of-variation modelling across technical triplicates. TCRdb itself trimmed the public reads at Q25 with fastp, ran MiXCR and retained productive beta chains. Each entry merges the rows of one CDR3 protein and shows their most common DNA and genes. V and J calls and clone size were set by TCRdb, not the authors. The sample has about 33,000 distinct CDR3 sequences on record, 1.5% of them singletons. 9.2% of the sample is taken by the ten largest.

Rearrangement joined TRBV2 to TRBJ2-3; the D segment might be TRBD1 or TRBD2, since each matches 5 bases. This clonotype was sampled from a woman aged 25-40 years with multiple sclerosis. The source material was PBMCs. CDR3 sequence: CASRPGPSTDTQYF. The sequence in DNA is TGTGCCAGCAGGCCGGGACCTTCCACAGATACGCAGTATTTT.